This TCR beta chain was recovered during a study of cytomegalovirus exposure and HLA in healthy donors. The CDR3 extends over 13 amino acids. CDR1 is SQVTM and CDR2 is ANQGSEA in the germline V gene. The ends were cut back, 4 bases at V and 8 bases at J, with 15 bases in the middle. These donors, healthy bone marrow donors, were studied. The study sampled nominally healthy donors, though unrecorded immune exposures were likely. The PCR had 60 Vbeta and 13 Jbeta primers. Repertoires were generated with immunoSEQ multiplex PCR, while TCRdb's copy carries only in-frame clones and drops some. The repertoire holds some 78,000 clones, 70% to 80% seen once, with under 10% in the top ten.

The clonotype originates from a middle-aged man in good health and CMV-seropositive. This rearrangement joins TRBV29-1 to TRBJ1-3, with D unresolved. Sequencing input: PBMCs. CDR3 region: CSVAAKPADTIYF. CDR3 DNA: TGCAGCGTTGCGGCGAAACCGGCGGACACCATATATTTT.